What follows describes a single T cell receptor beta chain. Its antigen is undetermined. TCRdb re-called the 5' RACE reads and gives one entry per CDR3 protein, without DNA. The data include under 600,000 distinct CDR3 sequences; the top ten clones carry 1.4%. The data originate from a study of T cells expressing NK-cell markers. Study-wide background: There were seven HCMV-seropositive donors and one seronegative donor among the eight sequenced. General study results and limits: Dominance of the CD3+CD56-NKG2C+ fraction by these clonotypes also held in several donors.

This CDR3 has 12 residues. Germline V gene data show CDR1 as MNHNY and CDR2 as SVGAGI (reference sequence). The sequenced sample was blood T cells: a sorted CD56 or NKG2C T cell subset, CD4+ or CD8+ T cells, or bulk PBMC T cells (not recorded which). The TCR sequence derives from a woman in her forties or fifties in good health. The chain carries TRBV6-6 and TRBJ2-1. The CDR3 loop reads CAAGGTYNEQFF.